The 27 T cell receptor beta chains below all came from one sample that was sequenced in a study of blood T cell repertoires in COVID-19. Sequencing used immunoSEQ multiplex PCR; TCRdb keeps in-frame clones, though not all of them. There are hundreds of thousands of clones in the sample; around 91% occur only once, and over 8% lies in the top ten. The sample was PBMCs or T cells enriched from blood (not recorded which). The receptors shown here come from a woman between 40 and 55 years old who had recovered from COVID-19.

This chain links TRBV6-2 or TRBV6-3 with TRBJ2-1, with D unclear. There are 11 residues in the CDR3. V gave up 5 bases and J gave up 9 bases, with 8 bases separating them. Germline V gene data show CDR1 as MNHEY and CDR2 as SVGEGT. CDR3: CASSQSSEQFF. CDR3 coding DNA: TGTGCCAGCAGTCAAAGTAGTGAGCAGTTCTTC.

This chain joins TRBV6-5 and TRBJ2-3; 9 bases are a match to TRBD1. The trim removed 5 bases at V and 4 bases at J, leaving 4 bases unmatched. This CDR3 is 14 amino acids long. Germline loops: CDR1 MNHEY, CDR2 SVGAGI. CDR3 sequence: CASSLGQGPDTQYF. For the CDR3, the DNA is TGTGCCAGCAGTCTCGGACAGGGGCCAGATACGCAGTATTTT.

The chain uses TRBV24-1 and TRBJ2-1; D is perhaps TRBD2 (6 bases). The CDR3 has 11 amino acids. V dropped 9 bases and J dropped 10 bases, with 12 bases sitting between them. Germline CDR1 reads KGHDR; CDR2 reads SFDVKD. CDR3 sequence (DNA): TGTGCCACCGGTGGGAGGACCGAGCAGTTCTTC. It specifies CATGGRTEQFF.

The V gene is TRBV28, the J gene TRBJ1-2, with D hard to call. V lost 3 bases and J lost 2, with 16 bases in between. Germline V gene lookup returns CDR1 MDHEN and CDR2 SYDVKM. There are 16 residues in the CDR3. CDR3 sequence (DNA): TGTGCCAGCAGTTTTTACGGAGAAGGTGGAAACTATGGCTACACCTTC. Translation gives CASSFYGEGGNYGYTF.

The rearrangement links TRBV29-1 to TRBJ1-3; perhaps TRBD1 as D (6 bases). The V gene's germline CDR1 is SQVTM and CDR2 ANQGSEA. The V end was cut by 4 bases, the J end by 0 bases, with 10 bases between. The CDR3 runs 14 residues. This CDR3 is CSVGDTDSGNTIYF. CDR3 DNA: TGCAGCGTTGGGGACACCGACTCTGGAAACACCATATATTTT.

Only one count was recorded for this clone. The chain joins TRBV5-1 to TRBJ2-5; 8 bases are shared with TRBD2. Germline lookup yields CDR1 SGHRS and CDR2 YFSETQ. After removal of 2 bases from V and 5 bases from J, the junction contained 11 bases not matched to a gene. The CDR3 spans 16 residues. CDR3 sequence: CASSFYPGGALETQYF. CDR3 DNA: TGCGCCAGCAGCTTCTACCCCGGGGGGGCCTTGGAGACCCAGTACTTC.

J is TRBJ2-6 and V is TRBV4-1; 9 bases agree with TRBD1. Trimming cost V 4 bases and J 2 bases; bases outside gene matches: 6. The CDR3 spans 17 residues. The germline V gene encodes CDR1 MGHRA and CDR2 YSYEKL. The CDR3 protein is CASSPGQGLTGANVLTF. CDR3 DNA: TGCGCCAGCAGCCCCGGACAGGGGCTGACTGGGGCCAACGTCCTGACTTTC.

The genes are TRBV7-3 and TRBJ2-3, with D unclear. CDR3 size: 15 residues. Germline CDR1 SGHTA, CDR2 FQGTGA. Trimming took off 0 bases at V and 0 bases at J, with 7 bases between the two ends. The CDR3 loop is CASSLTPTSTDTQYF. For the CDR3, the DNA is TGTGCCAGCAGCTTAACCCCGACTAGCACAGATACGCAGTATTTT.

This clone has a single count. The chain recombines TRBV7-2 with TRBJ2-2; 7 bases are shared with TRBD2. The junction had 8 bases not matched to a gene; V was cut back by 4 bases and J by 6 bases. Germline V gene data show CDR1 as SGHTA and CDR2 as FQGNSA. CDR3 length: 15 residues. The CDR3 DNA follows: TGTGCCAGCAGCTCTAAGAGCGGGGATGCCGGGGAGCTGTTTTTT. Its translation: CASSSKSGDAGELFF.

This sequence joins TRBV5-1 and TRBJ2-1; 9 bases align to TRBD1. From germline, CDR1 is SGHRS and CDR2 YFSETQ. This CDR3 spans 15 amino acids. J gave up 5 bases and V 4 bases, and 7 bases lay outside the gene matches. The CDR3 DNA reads TGCGCCAGCAGCACAGGACAGGGGCGGCACAATGAGCAGTTCTTC. It codes for CASSTGQGRHNEQFF.

J is TRBJ1-3 and V is TRBV12-5; no reliable D call. The V gene lost 0 bases and the J gene lost 4 bases, with 13 bases spanning the gap. The V gene's germline CDR1 is LGHNT and CDR2 FRNRAP. This CDR3 has 16 amino acids. The CDR3 DNA reads TGTGCTAGTGGTTTGGTCAGAAGTGCCCCGGGAAACACCATATATTTT. Translation: CASGLVRSAPGNTIYF.

The chain's CDR3 is CASSFEGNTIYF. The CDR3 DNA is TGTGCCAGCAGTTTCGAGGGAAACACCATATATTTT. This chain links TRBV28 with TRBJ1-3; no clear D gene. V was pared by 3 bases and J by 4 bases, with 4 bases between. This CDR3 is 12 amino acids long. Germline V gives CDR1 MDHEN, CDR2 SYDVKM.

CDR3 nucleotide sequence: TGTGCCAGCAGCTTAGGAGGGACAGCTAATTCACCCCTCCACTTT. It yields the protein CASSLGGTANSPLHF. The genes are TRBV7-9 and TRBJ1-6; 7 nucleotides align to TRBD1. The CDR3 has 15 amino acids. CDR1 is SEHNR, CDR2 FQNEAQ, per germline (reference sequence). V lost 1 base, J lost 6 bases, and 3 bases stayed unmatched.

The chain combines TRBV5-1 with TRBJ2-2, with 9 bases aligning to TRBD1. Trimming at V came to 0 bases and at J to 5 bases, leaving 8 bases not matched to a gene. Germline V gene sequence: CDR1 SGHRS, CDR2 YFSETQ. The CDR3 has 17 residues. CDR3 DNA sequence: TGCGCCAGCAGCTTGGGGGCCACAGGGGGCGGAACCGGGGAGCTGTTTTTT. This gives the protein CASSLGATGGGTGELFF. The whole variable domain, remainder taken from reference TRBV5-1 and TRBJ2-2, is KAGVTQTPRYLIKTRGQQVTLSCSPISGHRSVSWYQQTPGQGLQFLFEYFSETQRNKGNFPGRFSGRQFSNSRSEMNVSTLELGDSALYLCASSLGATGGGTGELFFGEGSRLTVL.

The chain joins TRBV21-1 to TRBJ1-4; the D call TRBD1 from the table was never checked on the DNA. TRBV21-1 is marked as a pseudogene. This CDR3 region has 14 residues. CDR3 amino acids: CASSKPGHPKKLFF. The CDR3 bases are TGTGCCAGCAGCAAACCGGGACACCCCAAAAAACTGTTTTTT.

The chain recombines TRBV4-1 with TRBJ2-1; TRBD2 agrees at 7 bases. The germline V gene has CDR1 MGHRA and CDR2 YSYEKL. CDR3 size: 17 residues. V lost 3 bases and J lost 6; bases outside the gene matches: 14. The CDR3 DNA follows: TGCGCCAGCAGCCAGGGTCCGGTGCGGGAGTTATCCAATGAGCAGTTCTTC. Its translation: CASSQGPVRELSNEQFF.

This clone was recorded a few times. V and J are TRBV19 and TRBJ1-2; maybe TRBD1 (5 bases). The CDR3 sequence is 13 residues long. Germline V lookup: CDR1 LNHDA, CDR2 SQIVND (reference sequence). V was clipped by 3 bases and J by 8 bases, with 13 bases between them. CDR3 protein: CASSINRLRGYTF. DNA for the CDR3: TGTGCCAGTAGTATTAACAGGCTAAGAGGCTACACCTTC.

In this sample, this clone turned up once. CDR3: CASSVDRVGLAVVGTGELFF. Written as DNA, the CDR3 is TGTGCCAGCAGTGTGGACCGCGTAGGGCTAGCGGTCGTTGGCACCGGGGAGCTGTTTTTT. V gene TRBV6-2 or TRBV6-3 combines with J gene TRBJ2-2; TRBD2 aligns across 7 bases. The junction had 22 bases not matched to a gene; V was cut back by 5 bases and J by 4 bases. There are 20 residues in the CDR3. CDR1 is MNHEY and CDR2 is SVGEGT in the germline V gene.

The genes are TRBV7-6 and TRBJ2-5; 8 nucleotides line up with TRBD2. The length of the CDR3 is 18 residues. V shed 2 bases, J shed 5 bases, and the junction held 16 bases outside the gene matches. Per germline, CDR1 SGHVS and CDR2 FNYEAQ. The CDR3 region is CASSLRVAIAGRRETQYF. The CDR3 DNA follows: TGTGCCAGCAGCTTAAGGGTGGCGATAGCGGGAAGACGGGAGACCCAGTACTTC.

This clone was recorded once. The chain uses TRBV12-3 or TRBV12-4 and TRBJ2-7; D gene unclear. V lost 4 bases, J lost 1 base, and 2 bases lay in between. The CDR3 is made up of 11 amino acids. CDR3 residues: CASSSSYEQYF. DNA of the CDR3: TGTGCCAGCAGTTCGTCCTACGAGCAGTACTTC.

The V gene is TRBV28, the J gene TRBJ2-7, with 8 bases fitting TRBD2. V trimming: 6 bases; J trimming: 4 bases; junction bases outside the gene matches: 5. This CDR3 contains 13 residues. Germline CDR1 MDHEN, CDR2 SYDVKM. The CDR3 coding sequence is TGTGCCAGCAGGCGGGGGGCCTGGTACGAGCAGTACTTC. Its protein product is CASRRGAWYEQYF.

V is TRBV19 and J is TRBJ1-2; 7 bases map to TRBD1. Germline values: CDR1 LNHDA, CDR2 SQIVND (reference sequence). After removal of 5 bases from V and 7 bases from J, the junction contained 13 bases not matched to a gene. The CDR3 runs 15 residues. As DNA, the CDR3 is TGTGCCAGTAGTGCGTCAGGGGCAGGGGGATTTGGCTACACCTTC. Its translation: CASSASGAGGFGYTF.

The CDR3 spells CASSLDRGPGNTIYF. The CDR3 DNA sequence: TGCGCCAGCAGCTTGGACAGGGGGCCTGGAAACACCATATATTTT. The V and J genes are TRBV5-1 and TRBJ1-3, with TRBD1 matching 9 bases. The CDR3 is 15 amino acids. Germline V gene data show CDR1 as SGHRS and CDR2 as YFSETQ. J was trimmed by 2 bases and V by 0 bases; bases with no gene match: 0.

This rearrangement joins TRBV6-5 to TRBJ2-7; 9 positions match TRBD1. The ends lost 4 bases at V and 5 bases at J; junction bases unmatched: 6. Germline V gene lookup returns CDR1 MNHEY and CDR2 SVGAGI. The length of the CDR3 is 14 residues. CDR3 amino acids: CASSSPGQGHEQYF. The CDR3 nucleotides read TGTGCCAGCAGTTCGCCGGGACAGGGCCACGAGCAGTACTTC.

The chain carries TRBV13 and TRBJ1-2, with D possibly matching TRBD1 (6 bases). Germline CDR1 reads PRHDT; CDR2 reads FYEKMQ (reference sequence). The CDR3 has 15 amino acids. The germline V and J ends were trimmed by 2 bases and 3 bases, with 13 bases remaining between them. CDR3 sequence (DNA): TGTGCCAGCAGCTTAAACAGGGCGTCCCACTATGGCTACACCTTC. Protein sequence: CASSLNRASHYGYTF. Drawing the rest from reference TRBV13 and TRBJ1-2, the complete variable domain is AAGVIQSPRHLIKEKRETATLKCYPIPRHDTVYWYQQGPGQDPQFLISFYEKMQSDKGSIPDRFSAQQFSDYHSELNMSSLELGDSALYFCASSLNRASHYGYTFGSGTRLTVV.

V usage is TRBV18 and J usage is TRBJ2-7, with 7 bases fitting TRBD1. CDR3 length: 14 residues. Germline loops: CDR1 KGHSH, CDR2 LQKENI. V lost 5 bases to trimming and J lost 2 bases; unmatched junction nucleotides: 6. The CDR3 DNA follows: TGTGCCAGCTCAAGATGGGACAGCACCTACGAGCAGTACTTC. Protein product: CASSRWDSTYEQYF.

V and J are TRBV7-8 and TRBJ1-4; D may be TRBD1 (5 bases). The germline gives CDR1 SGHVS, CDR2 FQNEAQ. The CDR3 has 17 amino acids. V gave up 3 bases and J gave up 8 bases, with 22 bases separating them. The CDR3 nucleotides are TGTGCCAGCAGCTTCGGGAGGGGTACCAGGCGGAACGAAAAACTGTTTTTT. Its protein is CASSFGRGTRRNEKLFF.